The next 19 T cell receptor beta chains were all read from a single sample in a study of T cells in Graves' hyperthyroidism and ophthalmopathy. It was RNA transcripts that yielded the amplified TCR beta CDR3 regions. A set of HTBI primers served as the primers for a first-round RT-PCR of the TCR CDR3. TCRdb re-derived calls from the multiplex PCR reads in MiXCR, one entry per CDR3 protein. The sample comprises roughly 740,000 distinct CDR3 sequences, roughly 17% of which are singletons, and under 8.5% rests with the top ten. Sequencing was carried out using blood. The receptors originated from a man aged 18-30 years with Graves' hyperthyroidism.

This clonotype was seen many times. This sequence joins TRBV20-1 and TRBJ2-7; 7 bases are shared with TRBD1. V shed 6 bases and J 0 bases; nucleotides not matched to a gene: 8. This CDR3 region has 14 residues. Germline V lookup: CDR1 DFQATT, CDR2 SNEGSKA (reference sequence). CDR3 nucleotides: TGCAGTGCCGGTCCGACAGGGAGCTCCTACGAGCAGTACTTC. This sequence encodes CSAGPTGSSYEQYF.

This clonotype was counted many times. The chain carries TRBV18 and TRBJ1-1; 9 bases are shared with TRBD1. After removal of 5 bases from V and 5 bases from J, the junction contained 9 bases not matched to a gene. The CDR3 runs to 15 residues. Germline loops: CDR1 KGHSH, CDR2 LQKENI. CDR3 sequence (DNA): TGTGCCAGCTCAATTCAGGGACAGGGAGGTACTGAAGCTTTCTTT. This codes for CASSIQGQGGTEAFF.

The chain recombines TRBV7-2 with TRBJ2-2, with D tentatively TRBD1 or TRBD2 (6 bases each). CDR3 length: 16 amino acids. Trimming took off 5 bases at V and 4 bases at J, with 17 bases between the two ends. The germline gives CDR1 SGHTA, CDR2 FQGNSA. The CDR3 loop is CASSPPMGGSTGELFF. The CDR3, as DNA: TGTGCCAGCAGCCCACCCATGGGGGGCAGCACCGGGGAGCTGTTTTTT. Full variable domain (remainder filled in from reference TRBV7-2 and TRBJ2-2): GAGVSQSPSNKVTEKGKDVELRCDPISGHTALYWYRQSLGQGLEFLIYFQGNSAPDKSGLPSDRFSAERTGGSVSTLTIQRTQQEDSAVYLCASSPPMGGSTGELFFGEGSRLTVL.

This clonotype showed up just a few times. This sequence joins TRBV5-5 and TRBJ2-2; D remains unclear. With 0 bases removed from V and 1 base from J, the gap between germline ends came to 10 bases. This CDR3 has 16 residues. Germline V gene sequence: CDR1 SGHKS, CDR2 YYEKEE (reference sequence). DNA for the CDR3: TGTGCCAGCAGCTTGGTGGCAGACATGAACACCGGGGAGCTGTTTTTT. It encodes CASSLVADMNTGELFF.

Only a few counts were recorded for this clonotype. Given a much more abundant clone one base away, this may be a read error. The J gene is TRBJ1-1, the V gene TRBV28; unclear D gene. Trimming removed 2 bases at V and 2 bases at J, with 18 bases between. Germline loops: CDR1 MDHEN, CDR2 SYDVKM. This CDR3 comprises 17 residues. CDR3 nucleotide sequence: TGTGCCAGCAGTTTAATGGCCGGCCTCGCCCATAACACTGAAGCTTTCTTT. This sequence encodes CASSLMAGLAHNTEAFF.

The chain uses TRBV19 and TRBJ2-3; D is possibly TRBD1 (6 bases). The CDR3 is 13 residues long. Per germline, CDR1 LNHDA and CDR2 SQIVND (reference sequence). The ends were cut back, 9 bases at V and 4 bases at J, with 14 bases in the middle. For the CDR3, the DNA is TGTGCCAGCCAGGGGATGAGAGCAGATACGCAGTATTTT. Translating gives CASQGMRADTQYF.

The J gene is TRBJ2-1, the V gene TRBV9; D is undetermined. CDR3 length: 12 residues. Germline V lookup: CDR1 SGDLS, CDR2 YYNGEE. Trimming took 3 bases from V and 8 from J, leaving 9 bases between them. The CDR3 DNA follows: TGTGCCAGCAGCGACCGGTTGGATGAGCAGTTCTTC. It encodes CASSDRLDEQFF. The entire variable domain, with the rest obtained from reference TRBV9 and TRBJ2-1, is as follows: DSGVTQTPKHLITATGQRVTLRCSPRSGDLSVYWYQQSLDQGLQFLIQYYNGEERAKGNILERFSAQQFPDLHSELNLSSLELGDSALYFCASSDRLDEQFFGPGTRLTVL.

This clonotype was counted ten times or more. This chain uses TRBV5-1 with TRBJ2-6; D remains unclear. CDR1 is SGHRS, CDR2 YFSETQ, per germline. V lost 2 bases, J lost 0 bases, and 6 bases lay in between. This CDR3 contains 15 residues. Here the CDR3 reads CASSFDNSGANVLTF. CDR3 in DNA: TGCGCCAGCAGCTTCGACAACTCTGGGGCCAACGTCCTGACTTTC.

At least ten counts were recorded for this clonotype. CDR3 nucleotide sequence: TGTGCCAGCAGCCGCGGGGACGGACCCGGGGATCCCCAGCATTTT. Its protein product is CASSRGDGPGDPQHF. The rearrangement joins TRBV7-9 to TRBJ1-5; TRBD1 might be the D (5 bases). CDR3 size: 15 residues. Trimming cost V 5 bases and J 10 bases, with 21 bases left between them. In germline, CDR1 is SEHNR, CDR2 FQNEAQ (reference sequence).

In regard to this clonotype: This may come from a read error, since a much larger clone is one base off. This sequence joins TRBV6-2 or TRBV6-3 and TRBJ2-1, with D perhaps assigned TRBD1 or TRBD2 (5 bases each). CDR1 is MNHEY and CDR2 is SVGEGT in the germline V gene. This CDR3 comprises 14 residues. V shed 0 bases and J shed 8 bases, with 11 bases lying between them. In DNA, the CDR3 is TGTGCCAGCAGTTACTCGAGGGGTCGGCATGAGCAGTTCTTC. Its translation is CASSYSRGRHEQFF.

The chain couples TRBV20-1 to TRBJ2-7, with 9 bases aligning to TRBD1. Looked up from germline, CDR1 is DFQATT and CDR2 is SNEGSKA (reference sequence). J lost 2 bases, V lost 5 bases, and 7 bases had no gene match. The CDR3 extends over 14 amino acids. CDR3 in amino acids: CSARLGTGTYEQYF. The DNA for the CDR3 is TGCAGTGCTCGGCTTGGGACAGGGACCTACGAGCAGTACTTC.

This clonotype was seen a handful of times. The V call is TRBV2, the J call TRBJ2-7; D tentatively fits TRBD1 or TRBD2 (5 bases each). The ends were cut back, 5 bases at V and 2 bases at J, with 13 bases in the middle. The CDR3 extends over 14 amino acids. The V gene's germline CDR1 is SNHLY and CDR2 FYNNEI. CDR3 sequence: CASSSGGRPYEQYF. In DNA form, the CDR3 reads TGTGCCAGCAGTTCTGGGGGACGGCCCTACGAGCAGTACTTC.

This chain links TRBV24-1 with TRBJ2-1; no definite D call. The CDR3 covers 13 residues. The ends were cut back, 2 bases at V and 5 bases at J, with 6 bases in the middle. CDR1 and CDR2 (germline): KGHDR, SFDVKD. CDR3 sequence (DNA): TGTGCCACCAGTGATTCCACCCACAATGAGCAGTTCTTC. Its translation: CATSDSTHNEQFF.

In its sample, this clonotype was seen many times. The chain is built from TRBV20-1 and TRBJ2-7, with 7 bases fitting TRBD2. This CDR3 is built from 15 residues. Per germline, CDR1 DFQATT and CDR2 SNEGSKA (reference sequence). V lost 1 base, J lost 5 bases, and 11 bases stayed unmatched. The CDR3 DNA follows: TGCAGTGCTAGAGCCCTACGCGGGAGAACCGACGAGCAGTACTTC. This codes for CSARALRGRTDEQYF.

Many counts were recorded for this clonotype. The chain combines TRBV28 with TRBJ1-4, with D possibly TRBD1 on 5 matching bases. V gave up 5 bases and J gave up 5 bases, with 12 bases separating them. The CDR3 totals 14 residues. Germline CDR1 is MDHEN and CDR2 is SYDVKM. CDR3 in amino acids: CASSPGRTNEKLFF. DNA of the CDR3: TGTGCCAGCAGTCCGGGACGGACCAATGAAAAACTGTTTTTT. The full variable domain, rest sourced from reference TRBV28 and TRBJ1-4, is DVKVTQSSRYLVKRTGEKVFLECVQDMDHENMFWYRQDPGLGLRLIYFSYDVKMKEKGDIPEGYSVSREKKERFSLILESASTNQTSMYLCASSPGRTNEKLFFGSGTQLSVL.

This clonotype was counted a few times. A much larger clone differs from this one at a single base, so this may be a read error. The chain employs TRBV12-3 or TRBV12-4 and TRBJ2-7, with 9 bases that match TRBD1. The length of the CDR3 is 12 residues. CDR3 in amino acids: CTSSGTGREQYF. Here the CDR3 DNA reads TGTACCTCCTCCGGGACAGGGCGCGAGCAGTACTTC.

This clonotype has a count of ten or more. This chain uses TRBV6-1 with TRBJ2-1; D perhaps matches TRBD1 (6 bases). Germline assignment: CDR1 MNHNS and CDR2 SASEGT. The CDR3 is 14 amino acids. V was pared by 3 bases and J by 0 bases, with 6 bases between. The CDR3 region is CASSEDSSYNEQFF. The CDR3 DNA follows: TGTGCCAGCAGTGAGGACAGCTCCTACAATGAGCAGTTCTTC.

CDR3 region: CASSLMSGNQPQHF. Written as DNA, the CDR3 is TGTGCCAGCAGTTTAATGTCAGGGAATCAGCCCCAGCATTTT. The chain employs TRBV28 and TRBJ1-5; D is perhaps TRBD1 (5 bases). Deletions cut 2 bases from V and 4 bases from J, with 9 bases between. CDR3 length: 14 residues. In germline, CDR1 is MDHEN, CDR2 SYDVKM.

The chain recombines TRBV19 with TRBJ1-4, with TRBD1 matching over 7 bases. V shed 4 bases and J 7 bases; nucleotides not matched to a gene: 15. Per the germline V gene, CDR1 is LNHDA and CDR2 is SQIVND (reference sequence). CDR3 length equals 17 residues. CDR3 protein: CASSRKQGTTYGEKLFF. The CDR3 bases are TGTGCCAGTAGTAGAAAACAGGGGACAACCTATGGTGAAAAACTGTTTTTT. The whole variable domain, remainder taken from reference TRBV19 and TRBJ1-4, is DGGITQSPKYLFRKEGQNVTLSCEQNLNHDAMYWYRQDPGQGLRLIYYSQIVNDFQKGDIAEGYSVSREKKESFPLTVTSAQKNPTAFYLCASSRKQGTTYGEKLFFGSGTQLSVL.